These 5 T cell receptor beta chains share one sample of origin, sequenced in a study of shared T cell receptors in the human thymus. Profiled with immunoSEQ multiplex PCR; TCRdb holds only in-frame clones, not every one. The profile shows hundreds of thousands of clones, more than 75% of them singletons. These data were likewise used in another study, on human thymus T cells.

Material for sequencing was thymocytes. Receptors originate from a boy under three years old with a congenital heart defect.

The chain is built from TRBV5-6 and TRBJ2-2; D remains unclear. V shed 1 base and J shed 4 bases, with 8 bases lying between them. This CDR3 contains 14 residues. CDR1 is SGHDT, CDR2 YYEEEE, per germline. The CDR3 loop is CASSLSDCTGELFF. The CDR3 coding sequence is TGTGCCAGCAGCTTGTCAGATTGCACCGGGGAGCTGTTTTTT.

The J gene is TRBJ2-1, the V gene TRBV19, with 8 nucleotides matching TRBD2. With V trimmed by 6 bases and J by 1 base, 8 bases remained unmatched. The CDR3 has 16 amino acids. CDR1 LNHDA and CDR2 SQIVND come from the germline V gene (reference sequence). The CDR3 sequence is CASSLTSGKSYNEQFF. The CDR3 bases are TGTGCCAGTAGCCTTACTAGCGGTAAATCCTACAATGAGCAGTTCTTC.

This clone occurred a few times. The chain uses TRBV19 and TRBJ1-5, with 7 bases that match TRBD1. The germline V gene has CDR1 LNHDA and CDR2 SQIVND (reference sequence). This CDR3 has 19 residues. The V gene end was trimmed by 2 bases and the J gene end by 4 bases; junction bases not matched to a gene: 17. CDR3 loop: CASSISLSATGEANQPQHF. CDR3 DNA: TGTGCCAGTAGTATATCGTTGTCCGCAACAGGGGAGGCAAATCAGCCCCAGCATTTT.

The genes are TRBV2 and TRBJ1-2; a possible D gene is TRBD1 (6 bases). The CDR3 sequence is 16 residues long. V was clipped by 5 bases and J by 7 bases, with 23 bases between them. The germline V gene encodes CDR1 SNHLY and CDR2 FYNNEI. The CDR3 region is CASSTWASQGQGGYTF. The CDR3 DNA is TGTGCCAGCAGTACGTGGGCATCACAGGGTCAAGGTGGCTACACCTTC.

The chain couples TRBV18 to TRBJ1-1; D is unclear. The CDR3 extends over 12 amino acids. Germline V gene data show CDR1 as KGHSH and CDR2 as LQKENI. V was clipped by 5 bases and J by 5 bases, with 9 bases between them. The CDR3 region is CASSLERTEAFF. The CDR3 coding sequence is TGTGCCAGCTCATTGGAGAGGACTGAAGCTTTCTTT.